This T cell receptor (beta chain) stems from a study of circulating and synovial CD4+ cells in juvenile arthritis. Findings of the study overall: Circulating pathogenic-like and bulk T cells looked alike by Vbeta family usage. Compared with bulk blood, circulating pathogenic-like lymphocytes shared substantially more CDR3 sequences with synovial T cells. Some such blood samples were as oligoclonal as synovium.

Only in-frame clones appear in the TCRdb table, and some are missing; sequencing was by immunoSEQ multiplex PCR. The profile shows approximately 35,000 clones, about 95% of them singletons. The CDR3 consists of 14 residues. With V trimmed by 5 bases and J by 2 bases, 2 bases remained unmatched. Germline-derived CDR1 and CDR2 are WNHNN and SYGVQD (reference sequence). Concerning this clone itself: What it binds is not known.

Sequences were obtained from CD4+ T cells from blood. The chain couples TRBV10-1 to TRBJ2-3; 9 positions agree with TRBD2. The receptor was isolated from a human donor with juvenile idiopathic arthritis. CDR3 amino acids: CASSTGLATDTQYF. In DNA, the CDR3 is TGCGCCAGCAGTACGGGACTAGCCACAGATACGCAGTATTTT.